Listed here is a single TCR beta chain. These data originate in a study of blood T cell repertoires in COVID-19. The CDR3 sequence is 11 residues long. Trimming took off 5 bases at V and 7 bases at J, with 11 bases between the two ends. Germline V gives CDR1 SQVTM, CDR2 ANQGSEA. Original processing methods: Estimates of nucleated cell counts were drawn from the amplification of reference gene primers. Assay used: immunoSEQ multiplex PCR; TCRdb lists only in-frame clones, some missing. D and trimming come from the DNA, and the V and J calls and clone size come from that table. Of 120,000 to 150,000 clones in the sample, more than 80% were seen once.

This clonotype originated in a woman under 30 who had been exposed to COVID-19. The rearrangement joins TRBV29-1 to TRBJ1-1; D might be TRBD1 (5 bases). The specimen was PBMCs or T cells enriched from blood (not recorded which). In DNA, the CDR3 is TGCAGCGTTATACACAGGTATGAAGCTTTCTTT. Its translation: CSVIHRYEAFF.